These 32 T cell receptor beta chains came from one sample sequenced in a study of blood T cell repertoires in COVID-19 (TCRdb year 2020). Library method: the immunoSEQ multiplex PCR assay. In TCRdb, the immuneACCESS table is reduced to in-frame sequences with V and J assigned. These tables do not hold every clone; where another copy was compared, an unresolved V gene accounts for under half, and the others remain unexplained. This sample holds 150,000 or so clones; more than 65% were observed only once. Over 8% of the sample rests with the top ten. Sequencing was performed on peripheral blood. Receptor source: a woman between 50 and 59 years old with acute or convalescent COVID-19.

This clone appeared once. The rearrangement joins TRBV21-1 to TRBJ2-3; TRBD2 was called by the table and not checked on the DNA. TRBV21-1 is a recognized pseudogene. The CDR3 covers 18 residues. The CDR3 region has the DNA TGTGCCAGCAGGACGGGGAAAATGCAGGGAGGGCCCCCCGATACGCAGTATTTT. Amino acids: CASRTGKMQGGPPDTQYF.

This clone showed up just a few times. V gene TRBV6-5 combines with J gene TRBJ1-1; D is perhaps TRBD1 (5 bases). Germline V gene lookup returns CDR1 MNHEY and CDR2 SVGAGI. CDR3 length: 13 residues. V was clipped by 7 bases and J by 4 bases, with 13 bases between them. This chain's CDR3 is CASTPPGVTEAFF. The CDR3 DNA is TGTGCCAGCACCCCACCGGGGGTCACTGAAGCTTTCTTT.

The chain recombines TRBV25-1 with TRBJ2-7; a possible D gene is TRBD2 (7 bases). V lost 3 bases, J lost 5 bases, and 20 bases lay in between. The V gene's germline CDR1 is MGHDK and CDR2 SYGVNS. The CDR3 runs to 16 residues. Here the CDR3 DNA reads TGTGCCAGCAGTGAGAGGGGAGGGGGGGGCCCCGACGAGCAGTACTTC. Protein sequence: CASSERGGGGPDEQYF.

The V call is TRBV5-1, the J call TRBJ1-6, with D tentatively TRBD1 (5 bases). The V end lost 4 bases, the J end lost 8 bases, and 16 bases lay between the germline ends. The CDR3 extends over 15 amino acids. Germline lookup yields CDR1 SGHRS and CDR2 YFSETQ. The CDR3 reads CASSPQGQGDSPLHF. DNA for the CDR3: TGCGCCAGCAGCCCGCAAGGTCAGGGTGATTCACCCCTCCACTTT. The entire variable domain, with the rest obtained from reference TRBV5-1 and TRBJ1-6, is as follows: KAGVTQTPRYLIKTRGQQVTLSCSPISGHRSVSWYQQTPGQGLQFLFEYFSETQRNKGNFPGRFSGRQFSNSRSEMNVSTLELGDSALYLCASSPQGQGDSPLHFGNGTRLTVT.

This clone has a handful of counts. V and J are TRBV7-8 and TRBJ1-5; D not resolved. The CDR3 contains 13 residues. V was trimmed by 1 base and J by 7 bases, leaving 8 bases between them. The germline V gene encodes CDR1 SGHVS and CDR2 FQNEAQ. The CDR3 reads CASSLVEGQPQHF. The CDR3 DNA sequence: TGTGCCAGCAGCTTAGTCGAGGGCCAGCCCCAGCATTTT.

V and J are TRBV3-1 (or the pseudogene TRBV3-2) and TRBJ2-3, with 11 positions matching TRBD2. This CDR3 is built from 16 residues. V shed 4 bases, J shed 6 bases, and the junction held 9 bases outside the gene matches. The germline gives CDR1 LGHDT, CDR2 YNNKEL (reference sequence). DNA for the CDR3: TGTGCCAGCAGCCGCACTCTAGCGGGAGGCTCTGATACGCAGTATTTT. This sequence encodes CASSRTLAGGSDTQYF.

The chain employs TRBV18 and TRBJ1-4; D not certain. The CDR3 has 15 residues. Looked up from germline, CDR1 is KGHSH and CDR2 is LQKENI. V was pared by 1 base and J by 6 bases, with 12 bases between. Here the CDR3 reads CASSPLGSPDEKLFF. For the CDR3, the DNA is TGTGCCAGCTCACCACTCGGGAGCCCTGATGAAAAACTGTTTTTT.

The rearrangement uses TRBV5-1 and TRBJ2-5, with TRBD2 identical over 9 bases. The germline V gene has CDR1 SGHRS and CDR2 YFSETQ. The CDR3 is 17 amino acids. Unmatched junction bases numbered 10, after V lost 0 bases and J lost 4 bases. CDR3: CASSLAGGGAQGETQYF. Here the CDR3 DNA reads TGCGCCAGCAGCTTGGCGGGCGGGGGGGCCCAGGGAGAGACCCAGTACTTC.

This sequence joins TRBV7-7 and TRBJ2-3, with 9 bases fitting TRBD1. V was clipped by 5 bases and J by 6 bases; unmatched bases: 15. CDR1 is SSHAT, CDR2 FNYEAQ, per germline (reference sequence). The CDR3 sequence is 17 residues long. The CDR3 nucleotides read TGTGCCAGCAGCCGCCAAAGTCGGGGACAGGGTCCGGATACGCAGTATTTT. Translation: CASSRQSRGQGPDTQYF.

This chain connects TRBV7-9 to TRBJ1-4; TRBD1 matches 10 bases. The V and J ends lost 0 bases and 2 bases, in that order; junction bases with no gene match: 3. This CDR3 spans 17 amino acids. Germline CDR1 and CDR2: SEHNR and FQNEAQ (reference sequence). As DNA, the CDR3 is TGTGCCAGCAGCTTAGCCGGGACAGGGGTTACTAATGAAAAACTGTTTTTT. Protein sequence: CASSLAGTGVTNEKLFF.

The chain recombines TRBV30 with TRBJ2-2, with 12 bases fitting TRBD2. CDR1 GTSNPN and CDR2 SVGIG come from the germline V gene (reference sequence). After removal of 7 bases from V and 4 bases from J, the junction contained 7 bases not matched to a gene. CDR3 size: 15 residues. The CDR3 DNA reads TGTGCCTTAGCTAGCGGGAGGGCAAGCACCGGGGAGCTGTTTTTT. Residues: CALASGRASTGELFF.

This chain uses TRBV18 with TRBJ2-5; D gene uncertain. The germline CDR1 and CDR2 sequences are KGHSH and LQKENI. The ends were cut back, 6 bases at V and 2 bases at J, with 10 bases in the middle. This CDR3 comprises 13 residues. This chain's CDR3 is CASSRERQETQYF. In DNA form, the CDR3 reads TGTGCCAGCTCCCGAGAACGGCAAGAGACCCAGTACTTC. Full variable domain (missing parts from reference TRBV18 and TRBJ2-5): NAGVMQNPRHLVRRRGQEARLRCSPMKGHSHVYWYRQLPEEGLKFMVYLQKENIIDESGMPKERFSAEFPKEGPSILRIQQVVRGDSAAYFCASSRERQETQYFGPGTRLLVL.

The chain uses TRBV19 and TRBJ1-5; the D gene is possibly TRBD1 (6 bases). Germline V gene sequence: CDR1 LNHDA, CDR2 SQIVND (reference sequence). CDR3 size: 19 residues. Trimming shortened V by 0 bases and J by 0 bases, and 18 bases separated the two germline ends. The CDR3 spells CASSIDVDRSPNSNQPQHF. The DNA for the CDR3 is TGTGCCAGTAGTATAGATGTGGACAGATCTCCGAATAGCAATCAGCCCCAGCATTTT.

This clone has a handful of counts. V usage is TRBV5-5 and J usage is TRBJ2-7, with no clear D. CDR1 is SGHKS, CDR2 YYEKEE, per germline (reference sequence). The length of the CDR3 is 13 residues. Deletions cut 0 bases from V and 5 bases from J, with 9 bases between. CDR3 sequence reads: CASSLGAFDEQYF. The DNA for the CDR3 is TGTGCCAGCAGCTTGGGTGCGTTTGACGAGCAGTACTTC.

CDR3 sequence: CASSLGQRDNSPLHF. CDR3 nucleotide sequence: TGCGCCAGCAGCCTCGGCCAACGGGATAATTCACCCCTCCACTTT. The chain joins TRBV4-3 to TRBJ1-6, with D uncertain. The CDR3 contains 15 residues. Trimming cost V 4 bases and J 5 bases, with 12 bases left between them. Germline V gene data show CDR1 as LGHNA and CDR2 as YSLEER.

The chain carries TRBV11-3 and TRBJ2-1; weak D call: TRBD1 (5 bases). The V end lost 3 bases, the J end lost 2 bases, and 11 bases lay between the germline ends. This CDR3 is 15 amino acids long. Germline V gives CDR1 SGHNT, CDR2 YENEEA. Here the CDR3 DNA reads TGTGCCAGCAGCTTCGAAGGGGATGCCTACAATGAGCAGTTCTTC. Translating it yields CASSFEGDAYNEQFF.

J is TRBJ2-1 and V is TRBV7-7, with TRBD1 as a possible D gene (7 bases). Germline-derived CDR1 and CDR2 are SSHAT and FNYEAQ (reference sequence). Trimming left V 5 bases short and J 4 bases short, with 9 bases between. This CDR3 is 13 amino acids long. The CDR3 nucleotides read TGTGCCAGCAGCGCGGGACAGTACAATGAGCAGTTCTTC. It codes for CASSAGQYNEQFF.

The rearrangement links TRBV19 to TRBJ1-5; D might be TRBD1 (5 bases). Trimming took 3 bases from V and 5 from J, leaving 14 bases between them. Germline V gene lookup returns CDR1 LNHDA and CDR2 SQIVND (reference sequence). The CDR3 sequence is 15 residues long. Written as DNA, the CDR3 is TGTGCCAGTAGTATCGGCGGGGAGGGGTATCAGCCCCAGCATTTT. It yields the protein CASSIGGEGYQPQHF.

This clone appeared a single time. The germline gene is not matched at one end of the junction; a read error may be the cause. The V and J genes are TRBV6-2 or TRBV6-3 and TRBJ2-7; TRBD2 aligns across 9 bases. The length of the CDR3 is 18 residues. CDR1 and CDR2 (germline): MNHEY, SVGEGT. CDR3 sequence (DNA): TGTGCCAGCAGTTACTCAGCATGCGGCGGGGGGGTTCCCTACGAGCAGCACTTC. Protein sequence: CASSYSACGGGVPYEQHF.

This clone was observed once. The chain is built from TRBV5-4 and TRBJ1-2; TRBD1 matches at 11 bases. This CDR3 has 14 residues. Germline trimming cut 3 bases from V and 8 bases from J; bases unmatched to any gene: 6. Germline V gene sequence: CDR1 SGHNT, CDR2 YYREEE (reference sequence). In DNA form, the CDR3 reads TGTGCCAGCAGCTGGGGACAGGGGGAGAGGGGCTACACCTTC. Protein sequence: CASSWGQGERGYTF.

The gene calls are TRBV6-5 and TRBJ2-2, with 9 bases lining up with TRBD1. The CDR3 extends over 15 amino acids. The V and J ends lost 2 bases and 4 bases, in that order; junction bases with no gene match: 2. CDR1 is MNHEY, CDR2 SVGAGI, per germline. The CDR3 region has the DNA TGTGCCAGCAGTTACGGGACAGGGACCACCGGGGAGCTGTTTTTT. Translated, it gives CASSYGTGTTGELFF.

About this clone: A read error may produce the germline difference seen at one junction end. This chain uses TRBV19 with TRBJ1-6; TRBD1 is a possible D gene (5 bases). This CDR3 contains 12 residues. Germline V gene data show CDR1 as LNHDA and CDR2 as SQIVND (reference sequence). The CDR3 is CASSSDSFRPSF. DNA of the CDR3: TGTGCCAGTAGTTCTGACAGCTTTCGGCCCTCCTTT.

The chain uses TRBV28 and TRBJ2-7; D ambiguous. Trimming stripped 6 bases from V and 3 bases from J, with 3 bases between. This CDR3 is built from 10 residues. Germline values: CDR1 MDHEN, CDR2 SYDVKM. The CDR3 DNA reads as TGTGCCAGCAGCCTCTACGAGCAGTACTTC. Translation gives CASSLYEQYF.

The V and J genes are TRBV4-3 and TRBJ1-5; no firm D call. V gave up 3 bases and J gave up 0 bases, with 18 bases separating them. The CDR3 spans 18 residues. Germline V lookup: CDR1 LGHNA, CDR2 YSLEER. CDR3 sequence (DNA): TGCGCCAGCAGCCATTCCTGCAGGTGGGTGTATAGCAATCAGCCCCAGCATTTT. Protein: CASSHSCRWVYSNQPQHF.

The chain uses TRBV3-1 (or the pseudogene TRBV3-2) and TRBJ2-6; D possibly corresponds to TRBD1 (6 bases). Germline loops: CDR1 LGHDT, CDR2 YNNKEL (reference sequence). The CDR3 runs to 17 residues. The ends were cut back, 2 bases at V and 0 bases at J, with 11 bases in the middle. CDR3 sequence: CASSQSGQTSGANVLTF. The CDR3 DNA follows: TGTGCCAGCAGCCAATCGGGACAAACCTCTGGGGCCAACGTCCTGACTTTC.

V usage is TRBV4-2 and J usage is TRBJ1-4, with D uncertain. Looked up from germline, CDR1 is LGHNA and CDR2 is YNFKEQ. The V gene lost 0 bases and the J gene lost 5 bases, with 22 bases spanning the gap. The CDR3 is made up of 19 amino acids. Here the CDR3 DNA reads TGTGCCAGCAGCCAAGATGAGGAGGATGAGCTATGTTCCAATGAAAAACTGTTTTTT. Amino acids: CASSQDEEDELCSNEKLFF.

The chain carries TRBV29-1 and TRBJ2-1; 8 bases fit TRBD2. V was clipped by 7 bases and J by 6 bases; unmatched bases: 8. CDR1 SQVTM and CDR2 ANQGSEA come from the germline V gene. The CDR3 is 13 amino acids. The CDR3 DNA follows: TGCAGCGCAGACGGACTAGCCTTCAATGAGCAGTTCTTC. Its translation is CSADGLAFNEQFF.

This CDR3 is CARSSQARNRDQSYNSPLHF. The CDR3 DNA reads TGTGCCAGAAGCTCACAAGCTCGAAACAGGGATCAGTCCTATAATTCACCCCTCCACTTT. The chain couples TRBV5-3 to TRBJ1-6; possible D gene TRBD1, 6 bases. TRBV5-3 is an ORF; its function is uncertain. There are 20 residues in the CDR3. The V end lost 3 bases, the J end lost 1 base, and 23 bases lay between the germline ends.

The CDR3 region is CASSMGQWSSPLHF. CDR3 nucleotides: TGTGCCAGTAGTATGGGACAGTGGTCTTCACCCCTCCACTTT. The chain is built from TRBV19 and TRBJ1-6; the match to TRBD1 covers 7 bases. Trimming removed 3 bases from V and 9 bases from J; junction bases left unmatched: 5. The germline gives CDR1 LNHDA, CDR2 SQIVND (reference sequence). The length of the CDR3 is 14 residues.

The gene calls are TRBV7-9 and TRBJ1-1, with 8 bases matching TRBD1. This CDR3 is 14 amino acids long. The junction had 14 bases not matched to a gene; V was cut back by 4 bases and J by 13 bases. Germline V CDR1 and CDR2: SEHNR, FQNEAQ (reference sequence). The CDR3, as DNA: TGTGCCAGCAGCTCGATTGGGGACAGGATAGATGATTTCTTT. It is translated as CASSSIGDRIDDFF.

V gene TRBV30 combines with J gene TRBJ2-7; D gene ambiguous. Germline V lookup: CDR1 GTSNPN, CDR2 SVGIG (reference sequence). This CDR3 is built from 12 residues. V lost 2 bases, J lost 2 bases, and 7 bases lay in between. The CDR3 nucleotides read TGTGCCTGGAGTCCATCCACCTACGAGCAGTACTTC. Translated, it gives CAWSPSTYEQYF.

The chain has TRBV5-1 and TRBJ1-2; D uncertain. V shed 0 bases and J shed 2 bases, with 5 bases lying between them. The CDR3 loop spans 13 amino acids. CDR1 is SGHRS, CDR2 YFSETQ, per germline. The CDR3 spells CASSLVGNYGYTF. CDR3 nucleotide sequence: TGCGCCAGCAGCTTGGTCGGGAACTATGGCTACACCTTC.